Following are 3 T cell receptor beta chains from one sample sequenced in a study of T cells in localized non-small cell lung cancer. Assay used: immunoSEQ multiplex PCR; TCRdb lists only in-frame clones, some missing. This table holds about 1,400 clones, 20% found once. This sample comprised normal lung tissue next to the tumor, obtained before any cancer treatment. All receptors derive from a male donor aged 60 or over with stage I squamous cell lung carcinoma.

A few counts support this clone. This chain joins TRBV29-1 and TRBJ1-1; D is unresolved. The V end was cut by 4 bases, the J end by 1 base, with 7 bases between. Germline CDR1 and CDR2: SQVTM and ANQGSEA. This CDR3 is 12 amino acids long. The CDR3 DNA reads as TGCAGCGTTGGAAAAGCGAACACTGAAGCTTTCTTT. This translates into CSVGKANTEAFF.

The genes are TRBV29-1 and TRBJ2-3; 13 bases map to TRBD2. This CDR3 comprises 14 residues. Germline V gives CDR1 SQVTM, CDR2 ANQGSEA. With V trimmed by 7 bases and J by 3 bases, 4 bases remained unmatched. The CDR3 protein is CSGRLAGGTDTQYF. DNA for the CDR3: TGCAGCGGGAGACTAGCGGGAGGAACAGATACGCAGTATTTT.

This chain joins TRBV9 and TRBJ2-2; D remains unclear. CDR3 length: 13 amino acids. V lost 4 bases and J 6 bases, leaving 10 bases between the germline ends. The V gene's germline CDR1 is SGDLS and CDR2 YYNGEE. The DNA of the CDR3 is TGTGCCAGCAGCTCGGTCCCTCCCGGGGAGCTGTTTTTT. It yields the protein CASSSVPPGELFF.